These T cell receptor beta chains were read from a single sample in a study of cytomegalovirus exposure and HLA in healthy donors. Profiled with immunoSEQ multiplex PCR; TCRdb holds only in-frame clones, not every one. The data hold tens of thousands of clones, with 96% observed a single time. The sequencing sample was made of PBMCs. The source of these receptors is a man between 18 and 29 years old in good health and CMV-seronegative. The CDR3 runs from the conserved cysteine through the conserved F or W. The order of the fields is D gene, J gene, V gene, clone size, CDR3 protein, CDR3 DNA. The D gene is left open where the match is weak. Clone size is stated in some rows and not others, as once, few, many or a class when expanded.

>NA|TRBJ2-7|TRBV28|NA
CASSLPGSVEEQYF
TGTGCCAGCAGTTTACCCGGGTCGGTCGAGGAGCAGTACTTC
>NA|TRBJ2-1|TRBV18|NA
CASSPNQGIYSYNEQFF
TGTGCCAGCTCACCGAACCAGGGGATTTACTCCTACAATGAGCAGTTCTTC
>TRBD2|TRBJ2-3|TRBV5-1|NA
CASSWGSGTNHTQYF
TGCGCCAGCAGCTGGGGCAGCGGGACCAATCATACGCAGTATTTT
>NA|TRBJ2-2|TRBV20-1|NA
CSAAAAGELFF
TGCAGTGCCGCGGCGGCCGGGGAGCTGTTTTTT
>NA|TRBJ1-1|TRBV4-2|NA
CASSQVRVSWTEAFF
TGTGCCAGCAGCCAAGTGAGGGTTTCCTGGACTGAAGCTTTCTTT
>TRBD1|TRBJ1-1|TRBV6-5|NA
CASSRGTGLGSEAFF
TGTGCCAGCAGTCGGGGGACAGGGCTTGGGTCTGAAGCTTTCTTT
>NA|TRBJ2-5|TRBV5-5|once
CASSGQAQETQYF
TGTGCCAGCAGCGGGCAGGCCCAAGAGACCCAGTACTTC
>NA|TRBJ2-3|TRBV30|NA
CAWKRQFLEGYTQYF
TGTGCCTGGAAAAGACAGTTCCTAGAAGGTTATACGCAGTATTTT
>TRBD2|TRBJ2-3|TRBV9|NA
CASSFPGLAAMDTQYF
TGTGCCAGCAGCTTTCCGGGACTAGCGGCCATGGATACGCAGTATTTT
>NA|TRBJ2-7|TRBV5-4|NA
CASSPSILGQTLDDEQYF
TGTGCCAGCAGTCCTTCGATCCTTGGACAGACCCTTGACGACGAGCAGTACTTC
>NA|TRBJ2-5|TRBV10-3|NA
CAISESTRGETQYF
TGTGCCATCAGTGAGTCGACTCGGGGGGAGACCCAGTACTTC
>TRBD2|TRBJ2-3|TRBV12-5|NA
CASQAGAADTQYF
TGTGCTAGTCAAGCGGGAGCGGCAGATACGCAGTATTTT
>NA|TRBJ2-3|TRBV7-2|NA
CASSSSTDTQYF
TGTGCCAGCAGCTCAAGCACAGATACGCAGTATTTT
>TRBD2|TRBJ2-1|TRBV11-2|NA
CASSLGVAGAEGTDEQFF
TGTGCCAGCAGCTTAGGCGTAGCGGGAGCGGAGGGGACCGATGAGCAGTTCTTC
>TRBD1|TRBJ2-3|TRBV6-5|NA
CASRRGPFTDTQYF
TGTGCCAGCAGGAGGGGGCCTTTCACAGATACGCAGTATTTT
>NA|TRBJ1-6|TRBV6-5|NA
CASNSGGNNSPLHF
TGTGCCAGCAATTCCGGGGGGAATAATTCACCCCTCCACTTT
>NA|TRBJ1-3|TRBV6-1|once
CASSEGARGTIYF
TGTGCCAGCAGTGAGGGAGCCAGGGGAACCATATATTTT
>NA|TRBJ2-3|TRBV27|NA
CASSTGLGSDTQYF
TGTGCCAGCTCTACAGGGTTGGGTTCAGATACGCAGTATTTT
>TRBD2|TRBJ2-3|TRBV4-1|NA
CASSQGPKIAGARDTQYF
TGCGCCAGCAGCCAAGGCCCAAAAATAGCGGGAGCTCGGGATACGCAGTATTTT
>TRBD1|TRBJ1-4|TRBV7-2|NA
CASSLMGQGYEKLFF
TGTGCCAGCAGCTTAATGGGACAGGGATACGAAAAACTGTTTTTT
>NA|TRBJ1-5|TRBV9|NA
CASSAGSHQPQHF
TGTGCCAGCAGCGCCGGTAGTCATCAGCCCCAGCATTTT
>TRBD1|TRBJ1-1|TRBV30|few
CAGDRGNTEAFF
TGTGCCGGTGACAGGGGGAACACTGAAGCTTTCTTT
>TRBD1|TRBJ1-1|TRBV29-1|NA
CSVGQVEAFF
TGCAGCGTCGGACAGGTAGAAGCTTTCTTT
>NA|TRBJ2-5|TRBV7-3|NA
CASSLTGSWLETQYF
TGTGCCAGCAGCTTAACCGGGAGTTGGTTAGAGACCCAGTACTTC
>NA|TRBJ1-5|TRBV28|NA
CASSNSDKDSNQPQHF
TGTGCCAGCAGCAACTCGGACAAGGATAGCAATCAGCCCCAGCATTTT
>NA|TRBJ2-5|TRBV5-1|NA
CASSLGALSSEGTQYF
TGCGCCAGCAGCTTGGGGGCCTTATCATCCGAGGGGACCCAGTACTTC
>TRBD1|TRBJ2-1|TRBV25-1|NA
CASSGQGAYNEQFF
TGTGCCAGCAGTGGACAGGGGGCCTACAATGAGCAGTTCTTC
>NA|TRBJ1-3|TRBV9|NA
CASSTGTTGNTIYF
TGTGCCAGCAGTACAGGGACGACTGGAAACACCATATATTTT
>TRBD1|TRBJ1-2|TRBV5-6|NA
CASSLYSGQANYGYTF
TGTGCCAGCAGCTTATATTCGGGACAGGCTAACTATGGCTACACCTTC
>NA|TRBJ2-2|TRBV6-5|NA
CASSYSDYRGELFF
TGTGCCAGCAGTTACTCGGATTACAGGGGGGAGCTGTTTTTT
>TRBD2|TRBJ2-1|TRBV18|NA
CASSPLLADYNEQFF
TGTGCCAGCTCACCGTTGCTAGCGGATTACAATGAGCAGTTCTTC
>NA|TRBJ1-1|TRBV7-9|once
CASSLVGVLTFF
TGTGCCAGCAGCTTAGTCGGAGTTCTAACTTTCTTT
>NA|TRBJ2-3|TRBV5-4|NA
CASSLAVDLKGEQYF
TGTGCCAGCAGCTTGGCCGTCGATTTAAAGGGAGAGCAGTATTTT
>NA|TRBJ2-7|TRBV10-1|NA
CASSDPGEPYEQYF
TGCGCCAGCAGTGACCCGGGAGAGCCCTACGAGCAGTACTTC
>NA|TRBJ1-2|TRBV29-1|NA
CSVEDGDWGSDGYTF
TGCAGCGTTGAAGATGGGGACTGGGGGAGCGATGGCTACACCTTC
>NA|TRBJ1-2|TRBV6-5|NA
CASSYNEGGVYTF
TGTGCCAGCAGTTACAATGAAGGGGGGGTTTACACCTTC
>TRBD1|TRBJ1-1|TRBV7-3|NA
CASSLTQGATEAFF
TGTGCCAGCAGCTTAACGCAGGGGGCGACTGAAGCTTTCTTT
>NA|TRBJ1-1|TRBV28|NA
CASRPQGKNTEAFF
TGTGCCAGCAGGCCACAGGGTAAGAACACTGAAGCTTTCTTT
>TRBD2|TRBJ2-7|TRBV2|NA
CASGLAGFVGYEQYF
TGTGCCAGCGGACTAGCGGGATTTGTTGGGTACGAGCAGTACTTC
>NA|TRBJ2-3|TRBV12-2|once
CASRLAGTSAKPDTQYF
TGTGCAAGTCGCTTAGCAGGGACTAGCGCTAAACCAGATACGCAGTATTTT
>NA|TRBJ1-3|TRBV7-6|NA
CASSLGASSSGNTIYF
TGTGCCAGCAGCTTGGGCGCTAGCAGCTCTGGAAACACCATATATTTT
>TRBD2|TRBJ2-1|TRBV20-1|NA
CSALAGVSQFF
TGCAGTGCGCTAGCGGGAGTATCCCAGTTCTTC
>NA|TRBJ1-2|TRBV19|few
CASSIAPANYGYTF
TGTGCCAGTAGTATAGCTCCAGCTAACTATGGCTACACCTTC
>TRBD1|TRBJ1-1|TRBV2|once
CASKIATGKRTEAFF
TGTGCCAGCAAGATTGCGACAGGGAAGCGGACTGAAGCTTTCTTT
>TRBD2|TRBJ2-7|TRBV7-3|NA
CASSSHSGRSPYEQYF
TGTGCCAGCAGCTCCCACAGCGGGAGGAGCCCCTACGAGCAGTACTTC
>TRBD1|TRBJ2-2|TRBV27|NA
CASSVGQVNTGELFF
TGTGCCAGCAGTGTGGGACAGGTGAACACCGGGGAGCTGTTTTTT
>TRBD2|TRBJ2-5|TRBV7-8|NA
CASTQPAGIETQYF
TGTGCCAGCACCCAGCCAGCGGGAATAGAGACCCAGTACTTC
>NA|TRBJ2-1|TRBV30|NA
CAWNKGSSYNEQFF
TGTGCCTGGAATAAAGGGAGCTCCTACAATGAGCAGTTCTTC
>NA|TRBJ1-5|TRBV18|NA
CASSPNQGSNQPQHF
TGTGCCAGCTCACCGAACCAGGGTAGCAATCAGCCCCAGCATTTT
>NA|TRBJ2-7|TRBV2|NA
CASQPGPGLPYEQYF
TGTGCCAGCCAACCAGGCCCGGGACTCCCCTACGAGCAGTACTTC
>NA|TRBJ2-7|TRBV7-8|NA
CASSAVGSADSSYEQYF
TGTGCCAGCAGCGCAGTGGGGTCCGCCGACAGTTCCTACGAGCAGTACTTC
>NA|TRBJ1-5|TRBV2|NA
CASSAGANQPQHF
TGTGCCAGCAGTGCTGGGGCCAATCAGCCCCAGCATTTT
>NA|TRBJ1-1|TRBV11-3|NA
CASSPGDTVFF
TGTGCCAGCAGCCCTGGGGACACAGTCTTCTTT
>NA|TRBJ2-3|TRBV5-1|NA
CASSHETDTQYF
TGCGCCAGCAGTCACGAGACAGATACGCAGTATTTT